This record concerns one T cell receptor (beta chain) sequence. As yet, its antigen is unknown. This entry belongs to a study of beta chain features in type 1 diabetes. Study-wide points: Shorter templates might be favored by PCR, and equally so in patients and in controls. Researchers report that Type 1 diabetes patients had moderately but significantly shorter TCRB CDR3s across all four CD4+ subsets.

The isolated RNA, all of it, was reverse transcribed, so expressed TCRB transcripts were what got sequenced. TCRdb's table, derived via immunoSEQ multiplex PCR, lists solely in-frame clones and lacks some. Of more than 200,000 clones listed, roughly 17% are singletons. The origin of this receptor is a man younger than 45 with type 1 diabetes. Sequences were obtained from naive CD4+ T cells from blood.

In nucleotides, the CDR3 is TGTGCCTGGGGGACAGGTAGAGGTTACGAGCAGTACTTC. Encoded protein: CAWGTGRGYEQYF. The chain recombines TRBV30 with TRBJ2-7; 8 nucleotides agree with TRBD1. The ends lost 5 bases at V and 4 bases at J; junction bases unmatched: 7. This CDR3 is built from 13 residues. CDR1 is GTSNPN, CDR2 SVGIG, per germline (reference sequence).